This record covers a single T cell receptor (beta chain). At least ten counts were recorded for this clonotype. Its antigen remains undetermined. No quality values exist for individual bases; no much larger clone is one base distant. These data come from a study of T cell repertoires in cytomegalovirus infection (dated 2019 in TCRdb). Turning to the overall study: Recently identified HLA-C-restricted CMV epitopes, whose presentation resists viral immunomodulation, were targeted by peptide stimulations together with well-studied HLA-B-restricted epitopes. Donor HLA type was relevant to the analysis, because carriage of CMV infection together with the matching HLA type was indicated by public TCR beta signatures.

TCRdb names Illumina HiSeq 1500 as the instrument used. TCRdb redid the processing of the public reads, applying fastp at Q25 and MiXCR, and retained in-frame beta chains. Rows matching on CDR3 protein sequence are summarized as one entry with the most common DNA and genes. In this sample the table shows fewer than 850,000 distinct CDR3 sequences, 29% of which occur a single time. Of the sample, around 13% falls within the top ten clones. What the treatment or condition label conveys for this sample: in vitro stimulation with specific CMV peptide epitopes to enrich CMV-specific T cells. Paper-wide results and their limitations: Cumulative frequency of public TCR beta family members discriminated carriers of CMV infection plus the relevant HLA type in this cohort and an independent approximately 370-donor cohort. The ex vivo response was dominated by HLA-C-restricted CMV-specific TCR beta clonotypes, which also provided the single most frequent clonotype in two of eight donors.

Trimming removed 1 base from V and 7 bases from J, leaving 11 bases between the germline ends. The germline V gene provides CDR1 SGHAT and CDR2 FQNNGV. From its cysteine to its phenylalanine, the CDR3 spans 14 amino acids. Just CDR3 DNA is preserved here, 42 bases in frame from base 1. The chain links TRBV11-2 with TRBJ2-1; the D gene remains uncertain. This sequence was found in a human donor in good health (CMV status not recorded). Some clones in this sample may be carry-over from other donors' samples. Sample: cultured CD8+ T cells from PBMCs, taken from culture after CMV antigen stimulation. Here is the DNA: TGTGCCAGCAGCTTAGCGACCGCATGGAATGAGCAGTTCTTC. This codes for CASSLATAWNEQFF.